This TCR beta chain was recorded in a study of Graves' ophthalmopathy and Graves' hyperthyroidism. Study outcomes and limitations: The model predicted ophthalmopathy progression with 70.59% sensitivity and approximately 72% specificity. Discriminating ophthalmopathy from stable hyperthyroidism, a 13-signature model attained a sensitivity of about 90% and a specificity of 81.08%.

This clonotype was seen more than once but under ten times. The antigen remains undetermined. TCR beta CDR3 regions were amplified from RNA transcripts. HTBI primers primed a first-round RT-PCR, and a second-round multiplex PCR followed. MiXCR was run by TCRdb on the multiplex PCR reads, yielding one entry per CDR3 protein. Found here are about 600,000 distinct CDR3 sequences, 39% of them singletons; the top ten hold about 4.2%. Eligible hyperthyroidism cases comprised new diagnoses of under 2 months' duration in individuals aged 18 to 65. Diagnosis used clinical symptoms, serum thyroxine, TRAb, thyroid ultrasound and orbital computed tomography. The sequence was collected from an adult man with Graves' hyperthyroidism. The material sequenced was peripheral blood or thyroid tissue (not recorded which).

The CDR3 is CASSYDWSQGTGYGYTF. CDR3 bases: TGTGCCAGCAGTTACGATTGGTCGCAGGGGACAGGCTATGGCTACACCTTC. V usage is TRBV6-5 and J usage is TRBJ1-2; 8 nucleotides agree with TRBD1. With V trimmed by 2 bases and J by 4 bases, 12 bases remained unmatched. CDR1 and CDR2 (germline): MNHEY, SVGAGI. The CDR3 totals 17 residues.